Listed below are T cell receptor beta chains from one sample, sequenced in a study of OX40 agonist ivuxolimab in advanced cancers. The protocol was immunoSEQ multiplex PCR, while the TCRdb copy is restricted to in-frame clones and leaves out a portion. The sample consists of roughly 100,000 clones, approximately 90% of them appearing once. The starting material was CD4+ or CD8+ T cells sorted from blood, obtained in a trial of the OX40 agonist ivuxolimab. Receptor source: an adult with an advanced solid tumor such as melanoma, head and neck, liver or kidney cancer. CDR3s include the opening cysteine and the closing phenylalanine or tryptophan. The D gene is left open where the match is weak. Clone sizes are given selectively: once, few, many, or a class where the clone is expanded.

j_call v_call d_call clone_size cdr3_aa cdr3_nt
TRBJ2-3 TRBV4-3 NA NA CASSQGGITDTQYF TGCGCCAGCAGCCAAGGGGGCATAACAGATACGCAGTATTTT
TRBJ2-5 TRBV4-3 NA NA CASSQALQGRGQETQYF TGCGCCAGCAGCCAAGCACTACAGGGCAGGGGTCAAGAGACCCAGTACTTC
TRBJ1-2 TRBV19 NA NA CASSPGRVRNYGYTF TGTGCCAGTAGTCCCGGGCGGGTCCGTAACTATGGCTACACCTTC
TRBJ1-2 TRBV18 TRBD1 once CASSPGQGASNYGYTF TGTGCCAGCTCACCAGGACAGGGGGCTTCTAACTATGGCTACACCTTC
TRBJ2-5 TRBV5-4 TRBD2 NA CASRETSGGAGAGETQYF TGTGCCAGCAGGGAGACTAGCGGGGGGGCCGGGGCAGGAGAGACCCAGTACTTC
TRBJ1-5 TRBV6-5 NA NA CASQRGGAGQPQHF TGTGCCAGCCAGAGGGGGGGGGCTGGTCAGCCCCAGCATTTT
TRBJ1-2 TRBV29-1 NA once CSVEGTAQTGGYTF TGCAGCGTTGAAGGGACAGCTCAAACGGGGGGCTACACCTTC
TRBJ2-2 TRBV19 NA NA CASSINRGGELFF TGTGCCAGTAGTATAAATAGGGGCGGGGAGCTGTTTTTT
TRBJ1-5 TRBV27 TRBD1 once CASSSDRGGRPQHF TGTGCCAGCAGTTCGGACAGGGGGGGTCGGCCCCAGCATTTT
TRBJ1-1 TRBV2 NA NA CASKSRTGNTEAFF TGTGCCAGCAAGTCCCGAACGGGGAACACTGAAGCTTTCTTT
TRBJ2-1 TRBV6-1 NA NA CASTILDRGGTEQFF TGTGCCAGCACTATACTCGACAGGGGAGGGACTGAGCAGTTCTTC
TRBJ1-1 TRBV9 NA NA CASSVAGHLNTEAFF TGTGCCAGCAGCGTAGCAGGACACCTGAACACTGAAGCTTTCTTT
TRBJ1-2 TRBV6-5 NA once CASTKQYNYGYTF TGTGCCAGCACTAAACAGTATAACTATGGCTACACCTTC
TRBJ2-2 TRBV6-1 TRBD1 NA CASRGTGMGGELFF TGTGCCAGCAGGGGGACAGGGATGGGCGGGGAGCTGTTTTTT
TRBJ2-7 TRBV5-1 NA NA CASSGDRTPNEQYF TGCGCCAGCAGCGGAGACAGGACGCCAAACGAGCAGTACTTC
TRBJ2-3 TRBV27 TRBD2 NA CASRTSGSTQYF TGTGCCAGCAGGACTAGCGGGAGTACGCAGTATTTT
TRBJ2-3 TRBV27 TRBD2 NA CASSPPSGGISSTDTQYF TGTGCCAGCAGTCCACCTAGCGGGGGTATTTCTAGCACAGATACGCAGTATTTT
TRBJ2-5 TRBV10-3 TRBD1 NA CAISRDRVGETQYF TGTGCCATCAGTCGGGACAGGGTTGGAGAGACCCAGTACTTC
TRBJ2-5 TRBV7-2 NA NA CASSLGYIQETQYF TGTGCCAGCAGCTTAGGGTATATCCAAGAGACCCAGTACTTC
TRBJ2-6 TRBV6-6 NA NA CASSYNAHSGANVLTF TGTGCCAGCAGTTATAATGCCCACTCTGGGGCCAACGTCCTGACTTTC
TRBJ1-4 TRBV5-1 TRBD1 NA CASSPDRPNEKLFF TGCGCCAGCAGCCCGGACAGGCCTAATGAAAAACTGTTTTTT
TRBJ2-7 TRBV6-5 NA NA CASSYSLKGPYEQYF TGTGCCAGCAGTTACTCTCTAAAGGGGCCCTACGAGCAGTACTTC
TRBJ1-1 TRBV9 NA few CASSVAPLLSTVNTEAFF TGTGCCAGCAGCGTAGCCCCTCTCTTATCGACAGTAAACACTGAAGCTTTCTTT
TRBJ1-2 TRBV10-2 NA NA CASREGGGNYGYTF TGCGCCAGCAGAGAGGGCGGTGGTAACTATGGCTACACCTTC
TRBJ2-3 TRBV5-1 TRBD2 NA CASSSGLAGGKSTDTQYF TGCGCCAGCAGCTCCGGACTAGCGGGGGGTAAAAGCACAGATACGCAGTATTTT
TRBJ1-1 TRBV5-8 NA NA CASSLLWGETEAFF TGTGCCAGCAGCTTGCTATGGGGGGAAACTGAAGCTTTCTTT
TRBJ1-1 TRBV10-1 TRBD1 NA CASSDSQGGTEAFF TGCGCCAGCAGTGATTCACAGGGGGGCACTGAAGCTTTCTTT
TRBJ1-5 TRBV5-6 NA NA CASSSLSVANQPQHF TGTGCCAGCAGCTCCTTAAGCGTTGCCAATCAGCCCCAGCATTTT
TRBJ2-3 TRBV7-3 NA NA CASSSRLSTDTQYF TGTGCCAGCAGTTCTAGACTGAGCACAGATACGCAGTATTTT
TRBJ1-1 TRBV5-1 NA NA CASSLDLAGTTEAFF TGCGCCAGCAGCTTGGATTTGGCAGGGACCACTGAAGCTTTCTTT
TRBJ1-1 TRBV11-2 NA NA CASSINRGGSTEAFF TGTGCCAGCAGCATCAACAGAGGAGGTAGCACTGAAGCTTTCTTT
TRBJ1-1 TRBV6-5 TRBD1 NA CASIATGQKNTEAFF TGTGCCAGCATTGCTACGGGACAGAAGAACACTGAAGCTTTCTTT
TRBJ2-3 TRBV7-6 NA NA CASSLAAGGVTDTQYF TGTGCCAGCAGCTTAGCCGCAGGTGGGGTCACAGATACGCAGTATTTT
TRBJ2-5 TRBV28 TRBD1 NA CASSLEVGQQETQYF TGTGCCAGCAGTTTAGAGGTGGGACAGCAAGAGACCCAGTACTTC
TRBJ2-4 TRBV18 NA NA CASSPLQGINIQYF TGTGCCAGCTCACCGCTACAGGGTATAAACATTCAGTACTTC
TRBJ2-7 TRBV10-3 TRBD1 NA CAIRPTGDEQYF TGTGCCATCAGACCTACAGGGGACGAGCAGTACTTC
TRBJ1-1 TRBV6-5 TRBD1 NA CASSGQGNTEAFF TGTGCCAGCAGTGGACAGGGGAACACTGAAGCTTTCTTT
TRBJ1-2 TRBV19 NA NA CASSIRGNYGYTF TGTGCCAGCTCTATTCGGGGGAACTATGGCTACACCTTC
TRBJ2-7 TRBV4-1 TRBD1 once CASSPGQGAAYEQYF TGCGCCAGCAGCCCAGGACAGGGGGCGGCCTACGAGCAGTACTTC
TRBJ2-3 TRBV7-3 TRBD2 NA CASSSPKRGADTQYF TGTGCCAGCAGCTCCCCAAAGCGGGGGGCTGATACGCAGTATTTT
TRBJ1-3 TRBV27 TRBD1 few CASRGQASSGNTIYF TGTGCCAGCAGAGGACAGGCGAGCTCTGGAAACACCATATATTTT
TRBJ2-7 TRBV19 TRBD2 few CASSVSREGPYEQYF TGTGCCAGTAGTGTAAGTCGGGAGGGGCCCTACGAGCAGTACTTC
TRBJ1-2 TRBV18 NA NA CASSPPGHNHGYTF TGTGCCAGCTCACCACCGGGACATAACCATGGCTACACCTTC
TRBJ2-7 TRBV5-4 TRBD1 NA CASTLGGTGGPYEQYF TGTGCCAGCACCCTAGGAGGGACAGGGGGTCCCTACGAGCAGTACTTC
TRBJ2-2 TRBV2 NA NA CASSVQDTGELFF TGTGCCAGCAGTGTACAGGACACCGGGGAGCTGTTTTTT
TRBJ2-5 TRBV7-2 TRBD1 NA CASSLGGQGASETQYF TGTGCCAGCAGCTTAGGGGGACAGGGGGCGTCAGAGACCCAGTACTTC
TRBJ1-2 TRBV7-9 NA NA CASSPNAGNSNYGYTF TGTGCCAGCAGCCCCAATGCAGGGAACTCTAACTATGGCTACACCTTC
TRBJ2-4 TRBV2 NA NA CASSESGAKNIQYF TGTGCCAGCAGTGAGAGCGGGGCCAAAAACATTCAGTACTTC
TRBJ1-4 TRBV19 NA once CASSPLPRTNEKLFF TGTGCCAGTAGTCCTCTACCCCGAACTAATGAAAAACTGTTTTTT
TRBJ2-3 TRBV7-8 TRBD1 once CASSLAGQGAGTQYF TGTGCCAGCAGCTTAGCGGGACAGGGTGCTGGTACGCAGTATTTT
TRBJ1-4 TRBV19 NA NA CATPTLRRGRGLGSHEKLFF TGTGCCACCCCGACCCTTCGGCGTGGTAGGGGTCTAGGCAGTCATGAAAAACTGTTTTTT
TRBJ2-1 TRBV2 NA NA CASSEQGLNEQFF TGTGCCAGCAGTGAACAGGGGCTAAATGAGCAGTTCTTC
TRBJ2-2 TRBV9 NA NA CASTLDRGTGELFF TGTGCCAGCACCTTAGACCGCGGCACCGGGGAGCTGTTTTTT
TRBJ2-3 TRBV5-1 NA NA CASSLVGGVADTQYF TGCGCCAGCAGCTTGGTTGGCGGTGTGGCAGATACGCAGTATTTT
TRBJ1-1 TRBV28 NA NA CASSFNTEAFF TGTGCCAGCAGTTTTAACACTGAAGCTTTCTTT
TRBJ2-3 TRBV5-1 NA NA CASSQTPGSSDTQYF TGCGCCAGCAGCCAAACCCCAGGGTCTTCGGATACGCAGTATTTT
TRBJ2-3 TRBV28 TRBD1 NA CASSFWQGARDTQYF TGTGCCAGCAGTTTTTGGCAGGGGGCGAGGGATACGCAGTATTTT
TRBJ2-3 TRBV5-6 TRBD2 NA CASSRRTSGASTDTQYF TGTGCCAGCAGCCGGCGGACTAGCGGGGCTAGCACAGATACGCAGTATTTT
TRBJ1-2 TRBV28 NA NA CASSLGAGGVNYGYTF TGTGCCAGCAGTTTAGGTGCCGGGGGCGTAAACTATGGCTACACCTTC
TRBJ2-6 TRBV30 NA NA CAWSVRGSGANVLTF TGTGCCTGGAGTGTACGGGGGTCCGGGGCCAACGTCCTGACTTTC